Sequencing of this T cell receptor (beta chain) was carried out in a study of fetal regulatory T cell absence and autoimmunity. Some clones are missing from TCRdb's copy, which holds only in-frame ones; the method was immunoSEQ multiplex PCR. In the table there are 95,000 or so clones, 72% of which are singletons. This CDR3 is 13 amino acids long. Between the trimmed V and J ends, which lost 2 bases and 5 bases, there was a span of 10 bases. Germline CDR1 reads SGHNT; CDR2 reads YENEEA. The source is a male donor with IPEX syndrome. The rearrangement joins TRBV11-3 to TRBJ2-7; TRBD1 is a possible D gene (5 bases). Material for sequencing was pancreas tissue. CDR3 DNA: TGTGCCAGCAGCTTACTGGGGCATAACGAGCAGTACTTC. This encodes CASSLLGHNEQYF.